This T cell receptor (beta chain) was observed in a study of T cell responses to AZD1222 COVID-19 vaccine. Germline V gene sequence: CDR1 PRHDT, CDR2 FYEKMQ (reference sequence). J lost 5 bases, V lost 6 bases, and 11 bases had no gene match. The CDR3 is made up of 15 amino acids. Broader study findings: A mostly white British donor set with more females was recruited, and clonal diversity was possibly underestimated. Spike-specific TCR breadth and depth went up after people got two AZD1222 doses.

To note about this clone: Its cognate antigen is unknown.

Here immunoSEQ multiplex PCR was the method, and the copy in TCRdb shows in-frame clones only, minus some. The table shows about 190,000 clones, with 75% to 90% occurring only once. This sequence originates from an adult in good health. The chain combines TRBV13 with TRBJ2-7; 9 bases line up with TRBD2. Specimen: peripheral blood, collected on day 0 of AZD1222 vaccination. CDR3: CASRARPGLADEQYF. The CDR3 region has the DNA TGTGCCAGCAGGGCACGCCCGGGACTAGCAGACGAGCAGTACTTC.